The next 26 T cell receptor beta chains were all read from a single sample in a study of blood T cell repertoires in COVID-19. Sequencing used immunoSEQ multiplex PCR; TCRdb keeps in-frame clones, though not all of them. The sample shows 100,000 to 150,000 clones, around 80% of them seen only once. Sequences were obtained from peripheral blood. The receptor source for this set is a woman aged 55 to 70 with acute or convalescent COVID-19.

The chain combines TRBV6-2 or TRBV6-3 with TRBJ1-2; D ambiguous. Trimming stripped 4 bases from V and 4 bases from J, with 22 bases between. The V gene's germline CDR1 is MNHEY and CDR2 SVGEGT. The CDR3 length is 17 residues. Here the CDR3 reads CASSLSYPGIALYGYTF. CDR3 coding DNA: TGTGCCAGCAGTTTATCTTACCCGGGGATCGCCCTCTATGGCTACACCTTC.

CDR3 loop: CASSSQSGETYEQYF. The CDR3 bases are TGTGCCAGCAGCTCACAATCGGGGGAAACCTACGAGCAGTACTTC. The J gene is TRBJ2-7, the V gene TRBV7-2; tentative D call: TRBD2 (6 bases). The CDR3 is made up of 15 amino acids. The ends were cut back, 4 bases at V and 2 bases at J, with 15 bases in the middle. In germline, CDR1 is SGHTA, CDR2 FQGNSA.

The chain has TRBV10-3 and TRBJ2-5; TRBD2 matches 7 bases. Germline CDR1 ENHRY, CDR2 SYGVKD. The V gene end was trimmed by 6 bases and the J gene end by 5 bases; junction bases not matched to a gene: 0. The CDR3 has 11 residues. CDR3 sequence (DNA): TGTGCCATCAGGGGGGGGGAGACCCAGTACTTC. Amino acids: CAIRGGETQYF.

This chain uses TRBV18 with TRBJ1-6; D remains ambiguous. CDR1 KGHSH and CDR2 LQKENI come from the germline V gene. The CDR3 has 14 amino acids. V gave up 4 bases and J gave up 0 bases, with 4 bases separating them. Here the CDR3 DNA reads TGTGCCAGCTCACGGAGCTCCTATAATTCACCCCTCCACTTT. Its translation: CASSRSSYNSPLHF.

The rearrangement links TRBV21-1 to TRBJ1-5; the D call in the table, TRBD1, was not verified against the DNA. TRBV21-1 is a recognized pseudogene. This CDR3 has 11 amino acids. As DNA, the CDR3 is TGTGCCTCACAGCCCGGCGTGCCCCAGCATTTT. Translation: CASQPGVPQHF.

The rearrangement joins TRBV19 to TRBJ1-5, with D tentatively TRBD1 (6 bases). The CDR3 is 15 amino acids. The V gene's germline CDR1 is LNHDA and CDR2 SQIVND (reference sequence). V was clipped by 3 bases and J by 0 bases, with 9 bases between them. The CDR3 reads CASSINRDSNQPQHF. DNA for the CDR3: TGTGCCAGTAGTATTAACAGGGATAGCAATCAGCCCCAGCATTTT.

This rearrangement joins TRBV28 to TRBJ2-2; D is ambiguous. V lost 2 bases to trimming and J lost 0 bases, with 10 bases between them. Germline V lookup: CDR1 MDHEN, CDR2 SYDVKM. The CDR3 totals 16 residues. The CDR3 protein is CASSLTLPSNTGELFF. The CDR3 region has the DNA TGTGCCAGCAGTTTAACCCTACCTTCGAACACCGGGGAGCTGTTTTTT.

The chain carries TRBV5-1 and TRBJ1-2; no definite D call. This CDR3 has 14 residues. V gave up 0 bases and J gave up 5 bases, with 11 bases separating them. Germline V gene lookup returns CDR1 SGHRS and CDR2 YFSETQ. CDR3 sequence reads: CASSLAGSEYGYTF. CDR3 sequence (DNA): TGCGCCAGCAGCTTGGCGGGGAGTGAGTATGGCTACACCTTC.

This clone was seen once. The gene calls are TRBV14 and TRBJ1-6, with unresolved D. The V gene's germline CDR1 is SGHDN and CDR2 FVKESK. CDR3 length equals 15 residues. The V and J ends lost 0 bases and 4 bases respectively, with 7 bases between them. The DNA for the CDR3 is TGTGCCAGCAGCCAAGACGGCGGTTATAATTCACCCCTCCACTTT. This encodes CASSQDGGYNSPLHF. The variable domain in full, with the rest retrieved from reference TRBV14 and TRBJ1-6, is EAGVTQFPSHSVIEKGQTVTLRCDPISGHDNLYWYRRVMGKEIKFLLHFVKESKQDESGMPNNRFLAERTGGTYSTLKVQPAELEDSGVYFCASSQDGGYNSPLHFGNGTRLTVT.

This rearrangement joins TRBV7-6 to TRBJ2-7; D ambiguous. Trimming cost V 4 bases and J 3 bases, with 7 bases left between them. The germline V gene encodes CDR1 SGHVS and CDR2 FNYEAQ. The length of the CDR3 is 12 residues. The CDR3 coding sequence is TGTGCCAGCAGCTCGTACAGCTACGAGCAGTACTTC. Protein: CASSSYSYEQYF.

The CDR3: CASRTGSGNTIYF. In DNA, the CDR3 is TGTGCCAGCCGGACAGGCTCTGGAAACACCATATATTTT. The chain uses TRBV21-1 and TRBJ1-3; TRBD1 is the table's D call, not checked against the DNA. TRBV21-1 is termed a pseudogene. This CDR3 comprises 13 residues.

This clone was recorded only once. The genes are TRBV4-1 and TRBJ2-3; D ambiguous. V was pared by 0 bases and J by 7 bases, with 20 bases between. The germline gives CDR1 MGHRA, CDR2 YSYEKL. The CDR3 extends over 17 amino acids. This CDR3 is CASSQDASQLTRNTQYF. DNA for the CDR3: TGCGCCAGCAGCCAAGATGCTTCCCAGCTCACCAGGAATACGCAGTATTTT.

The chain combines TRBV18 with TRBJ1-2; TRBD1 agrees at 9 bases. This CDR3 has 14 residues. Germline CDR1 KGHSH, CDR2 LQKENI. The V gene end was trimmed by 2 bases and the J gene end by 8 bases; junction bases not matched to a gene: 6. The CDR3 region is CASSPVEDRGGYTF. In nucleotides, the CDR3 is TGTGCCAGCTCACCAGTGGAGGACAGGGGAGGCTACACCTTC.

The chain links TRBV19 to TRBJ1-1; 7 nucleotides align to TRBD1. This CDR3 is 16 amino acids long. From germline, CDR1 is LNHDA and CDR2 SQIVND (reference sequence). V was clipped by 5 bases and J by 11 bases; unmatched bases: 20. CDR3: CASSVHQTGAGKGAFF. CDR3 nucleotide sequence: TGTGCCAGTAGTGTCCACCAAACAGGGGCTGGCAAAGGGGCTTTCTTT.

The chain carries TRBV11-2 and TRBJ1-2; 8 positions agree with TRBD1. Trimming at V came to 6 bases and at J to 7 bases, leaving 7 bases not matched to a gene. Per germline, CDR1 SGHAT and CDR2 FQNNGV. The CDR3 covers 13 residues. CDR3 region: CASSETGGSGYTF. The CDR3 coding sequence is TGTGCCAGCAGTGAAACAGGGGGTAGTGGCTACACCTTC. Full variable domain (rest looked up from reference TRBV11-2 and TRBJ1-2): EAGVAQSPRYKIIEKRQSVAFWCNPISGHATLYWYQQILGQGPKLLIQFQNNGVVDDSQLPKDRFSAERLKGVDSTLKIQPAKLEDSAVYLCASSETGGSGYTFGSGTRLTVV.

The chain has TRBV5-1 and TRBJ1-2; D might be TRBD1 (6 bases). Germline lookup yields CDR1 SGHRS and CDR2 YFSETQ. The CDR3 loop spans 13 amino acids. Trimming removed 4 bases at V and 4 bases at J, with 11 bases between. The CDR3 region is CASSADRAYGYTF. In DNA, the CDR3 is TGCGCCAGCAGCGCGGACAGAGCCTATGGCTACACCTTC.

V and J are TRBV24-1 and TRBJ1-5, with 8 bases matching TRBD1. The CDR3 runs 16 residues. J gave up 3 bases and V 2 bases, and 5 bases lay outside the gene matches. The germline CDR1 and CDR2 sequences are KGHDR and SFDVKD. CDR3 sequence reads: CATSDSGGAYNQPQHF. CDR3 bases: TGTGCCACCAGTGATTCAGGGGGCGCTTACAATCAGCCCCAGCATTTT.

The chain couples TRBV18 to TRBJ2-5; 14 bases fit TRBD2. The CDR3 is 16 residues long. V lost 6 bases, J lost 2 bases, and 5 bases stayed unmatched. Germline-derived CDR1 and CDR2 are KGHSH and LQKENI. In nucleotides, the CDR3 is TGTGCCAGCTCTCCTGGACTAGCGGGGGGACAAGAGACCCAGTACTTC. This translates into CASSPGLAGGQETQYF.

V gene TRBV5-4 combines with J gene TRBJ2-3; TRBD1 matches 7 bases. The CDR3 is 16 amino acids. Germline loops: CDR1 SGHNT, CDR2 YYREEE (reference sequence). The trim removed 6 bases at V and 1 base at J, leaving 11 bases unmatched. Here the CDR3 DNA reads TGTGCCAGCACCTCCTCCCCACAGGGGCGCACAGATACGCAGTATTTT. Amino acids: CASTSSPQGRTDTQYF.

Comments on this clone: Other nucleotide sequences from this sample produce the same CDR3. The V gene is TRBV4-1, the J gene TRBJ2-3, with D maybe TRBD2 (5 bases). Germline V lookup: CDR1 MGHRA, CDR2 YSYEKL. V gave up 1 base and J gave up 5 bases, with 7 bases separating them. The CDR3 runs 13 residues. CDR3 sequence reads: CASSQVGEDTQYF. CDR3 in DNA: TGCGCCAGCAGCCAAGTGGGAGAAGATACGCAGTATTTT.

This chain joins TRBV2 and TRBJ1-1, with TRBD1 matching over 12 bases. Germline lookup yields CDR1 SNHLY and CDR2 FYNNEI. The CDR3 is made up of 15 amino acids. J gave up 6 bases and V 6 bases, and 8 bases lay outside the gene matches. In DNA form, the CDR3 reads TGTGCCAGCAGAATTATGGGACAGGGGGCATCTGAAGCTTTCTTT. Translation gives CASRIMGQGASEAFF.

The CDR3 DNA reads TGTGCCAGTAGTGCGGGACAGGCACTTTATAGCAATCAGCCCCAGCATTTT. Residues: CASSAGQALYSNQPQHF. The chain has TRBV19 and TRBJ1-5, with TRBD1 identical over 8 bases. The CDR3 is made up of 17 amino acids. Trimming removed 5 bases from V and 0 bases from J; junction bases left unmatched: 9. The V gene's germline CDR1 is LNHDA and CDR2 SQIVND (reference sequence).

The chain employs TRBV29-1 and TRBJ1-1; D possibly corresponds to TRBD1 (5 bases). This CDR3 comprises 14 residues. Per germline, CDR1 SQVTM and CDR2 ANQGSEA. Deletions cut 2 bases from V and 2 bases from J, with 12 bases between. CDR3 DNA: TGCAGCGTTGAATTCATGGGGCCAAACACTGAAGCTTTCTTT. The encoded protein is CSVEFMGPNTEAFF.

CDR3: CASSHHVSAGENGYTF. CDR3 in DNA: TGTGCCAGCAGTCACCATGTTTCGGCAGGGGAGAATGGCTACACCTTC. The chain links TRBV11-2 to TRBJ1-2; a weak D match, TRBD1 (6 bases). This CDR3 spans 16 amino acids. V was cut by 6 bases and J by 6 bases, with 23 bases left in between. Per the germline V gene, CDR1 is SGHAT and CDR2 is FQNNGV. Full variable domain (missing parts from reference TRBV11-2 and TRBJ1-2): EAGVAQSPRYKIIEKRQSVAFWCNPISGHATLYWYQQILGQGPKLLIQFQNNGVVDDSQLPKDRFSAERLKGVDSTLKIQPAKLEDSAVYLCASSHHVSAGENGYTFGSGTRLTVV.

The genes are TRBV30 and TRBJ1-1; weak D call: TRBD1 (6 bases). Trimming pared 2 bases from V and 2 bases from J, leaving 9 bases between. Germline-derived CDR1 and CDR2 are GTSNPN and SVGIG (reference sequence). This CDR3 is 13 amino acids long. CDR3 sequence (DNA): TGTGCCTGGAGTAGGGGACACAACACTGAAGCTTTCTTT. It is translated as CAWSRGHNTEAFF.

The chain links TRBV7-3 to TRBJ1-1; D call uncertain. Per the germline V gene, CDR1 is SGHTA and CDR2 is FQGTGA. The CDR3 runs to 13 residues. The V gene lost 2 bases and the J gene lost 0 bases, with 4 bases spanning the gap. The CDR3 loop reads CASSLLVNTEAFF. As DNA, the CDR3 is TGTGCCAGCAGCTTATTAGTGAACACTGAAGCTTTCTTT.